The entry that follows covers one T cell receptor beta chain sequence. Its antigen remains unknown. Germline loops: CDR1 SGHRS, CDR2 YFSETQ. Trimming shortened V by 0 bases and J by 4 bases, and 14 bases separated the two germline ends. The CDR3 totals 16 residues. The PCR employed 60 Vbeta primers together with 13 Jbeta primers. Here immunoSEQ multiplex PCR was the method, and the copy in TCRdb shows in-frame clones only, minus some. The table shows about 92,000 clones, with over 75% occurring only once. The data are from a study of cytomegalovirus exposure and HLA in healthy donors. Study results and limitations: The study had only CMV serostatus as immune exposure information.

This TCR came from a man between 18 and 29 years old in good health and CMV-seronegative. Sequencing was done on a sample of PBMCs. The chain is built from TRBV5-1 and TRBJ1-5; the D is unclear. The CDR3 sequence is CASSLARRTANQPQHF. In nucleotides, the CDR3 is TGCGCCAGCAGCTTGGCCAGACGGACTGCAAATCAGCCCCAGCATTTT.